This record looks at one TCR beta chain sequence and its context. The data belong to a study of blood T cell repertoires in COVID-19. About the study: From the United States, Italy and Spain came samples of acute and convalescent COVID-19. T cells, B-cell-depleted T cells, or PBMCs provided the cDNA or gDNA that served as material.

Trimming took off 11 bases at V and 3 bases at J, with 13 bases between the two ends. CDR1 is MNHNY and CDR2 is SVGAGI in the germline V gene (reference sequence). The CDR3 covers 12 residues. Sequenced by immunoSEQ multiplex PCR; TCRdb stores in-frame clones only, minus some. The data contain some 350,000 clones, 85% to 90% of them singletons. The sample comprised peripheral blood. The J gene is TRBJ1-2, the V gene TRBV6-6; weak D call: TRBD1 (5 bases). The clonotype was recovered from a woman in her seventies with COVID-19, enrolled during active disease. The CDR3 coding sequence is TGTGCCGTGGGGGGAAGGGACTATGGCTACACCTTC. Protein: CAVGGRDYGYTF.